The sequence of this TCR beta chain was determined in a study of regulatory T cells in long-lasting Graves disease. This clonotype was observed a handful of times. Its target is not known. HTBI primers from iRepertoire and Arm-PCR of CDR3 regions yielded the TCR beta libraries. TCRdb itself ran the multiplex PCR reads through MiXCR, one entry per CDR3 protein. Of under 500,000 distinct CDR3 sequences listed, about a fifth are singletons. Overall study findings and caveats: Patients with persistent disease showed a bias toward TRBV28, TRBJ1-2 and TRBJ2-5.

Losses at the gene ends were 4 bases for V and 3 bases for J; bases not matched to a gene: 6. CDR3 length: 16 residues. CDR1 and CDR2 (germline): SGHRS, YFSETQ. Noted time point: persistent/refractory GD, antithyroid drugs over 5 years with positive TRAb. The authors made the TCR library using RNA they extracted from PBMCs. The sequencing used peripheral blood mononuclear cells (PBMCs), collected when the disease was refractory, from a patient treated with antithyroid drugs. The receptor was derived from a female donor with Graves disease. The chain uses TRBV5-1 and TRBJ2-1; 11 nucleotides match TRBD2. CDR3 sequence reads: CASSTWTSGYYNEQFF. CDR3 DNA sequence: TGCGCCAGCAGCACCTGGACTAGCGGGTACTACAATGAGCAGTTCTTC.